This T cell receptor (beta chain) was captured in a study of T-cell memory formation after mild COVID-19. Study-level information: Clusters were largely donor specific.

This clonotype was seen repeatedly, ten times or more. Its target is not known. With 6 bases removed from V and 1 base from J, the gap between germline ends came to 9 bases. This CDR3 is 13 amino acids long. Germline-derived CDR1 and CDR2 are WSHSY and SAAADI. Broader study findings: CD4+ clones that contracted lay mainly in CM and EM; CD8+ ones lay in EMRA. Day 15 to 85 contracting clones showed balanced CD4/CD8; day 15 to 37 expanders favored CD4+.

cDNA libraries for TCR alpha and TCR beta, carrying sample barcodes and UMIs, came from 5'RACE with constant-segment primers. Using its own MiXCR run on the 5' RACE reads, TCRdb lists one record per CDR3 protein. The data contain roughly 450,000 distinct CDR3 sequences, about 20% of them singletons. The sequence derives from a man aged 18 to 35 who had mild COVID-19 (a few samples of this study predate the infection). Cell type and time point are not known. What was sequenced was PBMCs or a T cell subset sorted from them (not recorded which). The chain uses TRBV10-2 and TRBJ1-2; the D gene is possibly TRBD1 (6 bases). The CDR3 reads CASRGGGNYGYTF. The CDR3 region has the DNA TGCGCCAGCAGGGGGGGCGGTAACTATGGCTACACCTTC.